Shown below are 22 T cell receptor beta chains from a single sample sequenced in a study of blood T cell repertoires in COVID-19. Clones were read by immunoSEQ multiplex PCR, and TCRdb kept only the in-frame ones, dropping some. In the table there are roughly 670,000 clones, around 90% of which are singletons. The sample consisted of peripheral blood. The receptors stem from a woman under 30 with acute or convalescent COVID-19.

The rearrangement uses TRBV7-9 and TRBJ2-2; 7 bases line up with TRBD1. After removal of 5 bases from V and 3 bases from J, the junction contained 9 bases not matched to a gene. The CDR3 loop spans 16 amino acids. CDR1 SEHNR and CDR2 FQNEAQ come from the germline V gene (reference sequence). The CDR3 bases are TGTGCCAGCAGCCCGCGACAGGGTACTGACACCGGGGAGCTGTTTTTT. Translation: CASSPRQGTDTGELFF.

This chain joins TRBV11-2 and TRBJ1-1; 8 bases map to TRBD1. The CDR3 contains 14 residues. The ends lost 5 bases at V and 0 bases at J; junction bases unmatched: 2. Germline CDR1 and CDR2: SGHAT and FQNNGV. The DNA of the CDR3 is TGTGCCAGCAGCATGGGACAGGTGAACACTGAAGCTTTCTTT. This encodes CASSMGQVNTEAFF.

The chain recombines TRBV19 with TRBJ2-4; D unclear. V dropped 9 bases and J dropped 8 bases, with 11 bases sitting between them. CDR1 is LNHDA and CDR2 is SQIVND in the germline V gene (reference sequence). The CDR3 sequence is 11 residues long. The CDR3 DNA follows: TGTGCCAGCCGGCAAGGAGACATTCAGTACTTC. This translates into CASRQGDIQYF.

V usage is TRBV28 and J usage is TRBJ2-7, with 7 bases lining up with TRBD1. The CDR3 totals 14 residues. Germline loops: CDR1 MDHEN, CDR2 SYDVKM. The V and J ends lost 6 bases and 2 bases, in that order; junction bases with no gene match: 7. CDR3 sequence (DNA): TGTGCCAGCAGGGAACAGGGGAAAACCTACGAGCAGTACTTC. It codes for CASREQGKTYEQYF.

The chain couples TRBV7-2 to TRBJ1-1, with D uncertain. CDR3 length: 14 residues. Trimming shortened V by 5 bases and J by 2 bases, and 12 bases separated the two germline ends. CDR1 is SGHTA, CDR2 FQGNSA, per germline. The CDR3 spells CASSPVSFNTEAFF. The DNA for the CDR3 is TGTGCCAGCAGCCCCGTAAGCTTCAACACTGAAGCTTTCTTT.

V usage is TRBV5-5 and J usage is TRBJ2-2; D gene ambiguous. The germline V gene encodes CDR1 SGHKS and CDR2 YYEKEE (reference sequence). This CDR3 contains 12 residues. V was pared by 2 bases and J by 6 bases, with 5 bases between. The CDR3 is CASSFSPGELFF. CDR3 coding DNA: TGTGCCAGCAGCTTTTCTCCCGGGGAGCTGTTTTTT.

V and J are TRBV6-6 and TRBJ2-6; D is perhaps TRBD1 (5 bases). Germline V lookup: CDR1 MNHNY, CDR2 SVGAGI (reference sequence). With 3 bases removed from V and 2 bases from J, the gap between germline ends came to 8 bases. The CDR3 runs 15 residues. The CDR3 DNA reads as TGTGCCAGCAGTTATGGGGCTCCTGGGGCCAACGTCCTGACTTTC. Translating gives CASSYGAPGANVLTF.

The genes are TRBV7-9 and TRBJ2-3; TRBD1 might be the D (5 bases). V gave up 4 bases and J gave up 0 bases, with 8 bases separating them. The CDR3 loop spans 14 amino acids. The germline V gene encodes CDR1 SEHNR and CDR2 FQNEAQ (reference sequence). This chain's CDR3 is CASSSRTSTDTQYF. Written as DNA, the CDR3 is TGTGCCAGCAGCTCGAGGACAAGCACAGATACGCAGTATTTT. Combining the CDR3 with reference TRBV7-9 and TRBJ2-3 gives the whole variable domain DTGVSQNPRHKITKRGQNVTFRCDPISEHNRLYWYRQTLGQGPEFLTYFQNEAQLEKSRLLSDRFSAERPKGSFSTLEIQRTEQGDSAMYLCASSSRTSTDTQYFGPGTRLTVL.

The chain joins TRBV6-6 to TRBJ1-1; D is undetermined. This CDR3 comprises 14 residues. Germline CDR1 MNHNY, CDR2 SVGAGI (reference sequence). V was shortened by 2 bases and J by 5 bases, with 12 bases between the two germline ends. Here the CDR3 reads CASSYPPGITEAFF. The DNA of the CDR3 is TGTGCCAGCAGTTACCCCCCCGGGATTACTGAAGCTTTCTTT.

J is TRBJ1-1 and V is TRBV27; D is perhaps TRBD1 (6 bases). V gave up 5 bases and J gave up 1 base, with 14 bases separating them. The germline V gene encodes CDR1 MNHEY and CDR2 SMNVEV (reference sequence). The CDR3 has 15 residues. DNA for the CDR3: TGTGCCAGCAGTCGGGCCCGGGACAAGAACACTGAAGCTTTCTTT. Translation gives CASSRARDKNTEAFF.

V is TRBV7-6 and J is TRBJ1-3; D unresolved. The V and J ends lost 5 bases and 1 base respectively, with 21 bases between them. The CDR3 is 18 amino acids. CDR1 and CDR2 from the germline V gene are SGHVS and FNYEAQ. CDR3 nucleotides: TGTGCCAGCAGCCCGGACTCGCCGAGGCAGTCATCTGGAAACACCATATATTTT. Translation gives CASSPDSPRQSSGNTIYF.

This chain joins TRBV9 and TRBJ1-6, with D unresolved. V lost 0 bases and J 6 bases, leaving 7 bases between the germline ends. This CDR3 is built from 14 residues. From germline, CDR1 is SGDLS and CDR2 YYNGEE. The CDR3 loop is CASSVGGINSPLHF. For the CDR3, the DNA is TGTGCCAGCAGCGTAGGAGGGATTAATTCACCCCTCCACTTT.

The V gene is TRBV27, the J gene TRBJ1-2; 8 bases agree with TRBD1. Germline loops: CDR1 MNHEY, CDR2 SMNVEV (reference sequence). Trimming cost V 5 bases and J 8 bases; bases outside gene matches: 7. The CDR3 is made up of 13 amino acids. The CDR3: CASSLGTGRGYTF. CDR3 DNA: TGTGCCAGCAGTCTCGGGACAGGACGAGGCTACACCTTC.

This chain connects TRBV5-8 to TRBJ1-4; 7 nucleotides agree with TRBD1. Germline values: CDR1 SGHTS, CDR2 YDEGEE. The CDR3 is 15 residues long. V lost 4 bases to trimming and J lost 4 bases; unmatched junction nucleotides: 7. DNA for the CDR3: TGTGCCAGCAGCCCCGGACAGGACTTTAATGAAAAACTGTTTTTT. This translates into CASSPGQDFNEKLFF.

The chain is built from TRBV6-5 and TRBJ2-1, with 9 bases fitting TRBD2. Trimming took 4 bases from V and 2 from J; bases not matched to a gene: 3. CDR1 and CDR2 (germline): MNHEY, SVGAGI. The CDR3 is 15 residues long. Here the CDR3 DNA reads TGTGCCAGCAGTTCTCCTAGCGGGGCCTACAATGAGCAGTTCTTC. Translation gives CASSSPSGAYNEQFF.

The rearrangement links TRBV2 to TRBJ2-4; tentative D call: TRBD2 (5 bases). CDR1 is SNHLY and CDR2 is FYNNEI in the germline V gene. V shed 8 bases and J shed 0 bases, with 14 bases lying between them. The CDR3 is 15 residues long. The CDR3 DNA reads as TGTGCCAGCCACCGGACTGAACTAGCCAAAAACATTCAGTACTTC. Protein product: CASHRTELAKNIQYF.

This sequence joins TRBV7-6 and TRBJ2-7; D not resolved. This CDR3 comprises 14 residues. Trimming stripped 1 base from V and 0 bases from J, with 7 bases between. CDR1 is SGHVS, CDR2 FNYEAQ, per germline. The chain's CDR3 is CASSLVGTSYEQYF. DNA for the CDR3: TGTGCCAGCAGCTTAGTTGGCACCTCCTACGAGCAGTACTTC.

V usage is TRBV2 and J usage is TRBJ1-2; 7 nucleotides align to TRBD1. The J segment lost 8 bases and the V segment lost 9 bases, leaving 12 bases of the junction unmatched. The CDR3 is made up of 13 amino acids. Germline loops: CDR1 SNHLY, CDR2 FYNNEI. The CDR3 DNA follows: TGTGCCAGTATCACAGGGGAGGCGGGCGGCTACACCTTC. Its protein is CASITGEAGGYTF.

The chain couples TRBV5-1 to TRBJ1-1; the D is unclear. Germline V gives CDR1 SGHRS, CDR2 YFSETQ. The V gene lost 0 bases and the J gene lost 1 base, with 19 bases spanning the gap. The CDR3 is made up of 18 amino acids. CDR3 coding DNA: TGCGCCAGCAGCTTGGGGCATTTTCAACCTAGGAGGAACACTGAAGCTTTCTTT. Residues: CASSLGHFQPRRNTEAFF.

The V and J genes are TRBV25-1 and TRBJ1-2; no clear D gene. Trimming removed 3 bases at V and 2 bases at J, with 7 bases between. Looked up from germline, CDR1 is MGHDK and CDR2 is SYGVNS. The CDR3 runs to 13 residues. The CDR3 sequence: CASSDALNYGYTF. As DNA, the CDR3 is TGTGCCAGCAGTGATGCGTTGAACTATGGCTACACCTTC.

V and J are TRBV5-6 and TRBJ1-2, with D hard to call. Trimming took off 6 bases at V and 4 bases at J, with 16 bases between the two ends. Looked up from germline, CDR1 is SGHDT and CDR2 is YYEEEE. The CDR3 is 14 amino acids. The CDR3 here is CASITNDITYGYTF. Written as DNA, the CDR3 is TGTGCCAGCATCACGAACGACATTACCTATGGCTACACCTTC.

This chain connects TRBV6-1 to TRBJ1-1; 8 bases match TRBD1. With V trimmed by 3 bases and J by 3 bases, 6 bases remained unmatched. The CDR3 runs 15 residues. Germline V CDR1 and CDR2: MNHNS, SASEGT. The DNA for the CDR3 is TGTGCCAGCAGTGACGGACAGGGAACCTACACTGAAGCTTTCTTT. This encodes CASSDGQGTYTEAFF.